The 18 T cell receptor beta chains presented below share a single source sample, sequenced in a study of beta chain features in type 1 diabetes. General study findings and limits: There was a moderate but significant shortening of TCRB CDR3s in all four CD4+ subsets of Type 1 diabetes patients.

The entirety of the isolated RNA underwent reverse transcription, so expressed TCRB transcripts were sequenced. Sequencing was performed with immunoSEQ multiplex PCR; in TCRdb, only in-frame clones are kept and a portion is missing. The table shows around 300,000 clones, with 15% occurring only once. Their antigens remain unidentified. The sequenced material came from naive CD4+ T cells from blood. All receptors derive from a man between 18 and 29 years old with type 1 diabetes.

This clone was seen a few times. Other DNA sequences in this specimen translate into the identical CDR3. The J gene is TRBJ1-5, the V gene TRBV7-9; D remains ambiguous. Trimming took 0 bases from V and 3 from J, leaving 6 bases between them. There are 14 residues in the CDR3. CDR1 and CDR2 (germline): SEHNR, FQNEAQ (reference sequence). The CDR3 nucleotides read TGTGCCAGCAGCTTAGCTGGCCTCAATCAGCCCCAGCATTTT. Protein product: CASSLAGLNQPQHF.

V usage is TRBV19 and J usage is TRBJ1-2, with a possible D match to TRBD1 (5 bases). Trimming shortened V by 9 bases and J by 5 bases, and 16 bases separated the two germline ends. CDR1 is LNHDA, CDR2 SQIVND, per germline (reference sequence). The CDR3 runs to 13 residues. As DNA, the CDR3 is TGTGCCAGCTCCCAAAAGACAGCTTATGGCTACACCTTC. As protein: CASSQKTAYGYTF.

The rearrangement joins TRBV4-2 to TRBJ1-1; D gene ambiguous. V lost 0 bases and J lost 4, with 9 bases in between. The CDR3 is 14 amino acids. In germline, CDR1 is LGHNA, CDR2 YNFKEQ. CDR3 protein: CASSQDSHSTEAFF. CDR3 bases: TGTGCCAGCAGCCAAGATAGTCATAGCACTGAAGCTTTCTTT.

To note about this clone: Other DNA sequences from this sample encode an identical CDR3 as well. The chain links TRBV7-9 to TRBJ1-5; D ambiguous. From germline, CDR1 is SEHNR and CDR2 FQNEAQ (reference sequence). Trimming took 5 bases from V and 5 from J, leaving 7 bases between them. The CDR3 totals 12 residues. The CDR3 region is CASSLGDQPQHF. The CDR3 coding sequence is TGTGCCAGCAGCCTCGGGGATCAGCCCCAGCATTTT.

J is TRBJ2-5 and V is TRBV5-1; D perhaps matches TRBD1 (5 bases). The CDR3 consists of 14 residues. V lost 2 bases, J lost 5 bases, and 13 bases lay in between. Germline CDR1 SGHRS, CDR2 YFSETQ. CDR3 loop: CASSLGHYDETQYF. CDR3 sequence (DNA): TGCGCCAGCAGCTTAGGACATTACGACGAGACCCAGTACTTC.

This clone was seen once. The chain has TRBV30 and TRBJ1-1; weak D call: TRBD1 (5 bases). Germline V gives CDR1 GTSNPN, CDR2 SVGIG (reference sequence). The CDR3 spans 13 residues. V lost 4 bases and J 4 bases, leaving 13 bases between the germline ends. The chain's CDR3 is CAWTGGYGTEAFF. The CDR3 DNA reads as TGTGCCTGGACGGGGGGGTACGGCACTGAAGCTTTCTTT.

This clone was detected once. The rearrangement links TRBV6-1 to TRBJ2-7; D is perhaps TRBD1 (6 bases). CDR1 is MNHNS and CDR2 is SASEGT in the germline V gene. V lost 6 bases and J lost 3, with 12 bases in between. The CDR3 length is 13 residues. This CDR3 is CASSHTGLYEQYF. CDR3 sequence (DNA): TGTGCCAGCAGCCACACAGGGCTCTACGAGCAGTACTTC.

The genes are TRBV5-4 and TRBJ1-4; 11 bases map to TRBD1. Trimming took 5 bases from V and 8 from J; bases not matched to a gene: 5. The germline V gene has CDR1 SGHNT and CDR2 YYREEE (reference sequence). CDR3 length equals 14 residues. The CDR3 DNA reads TGTGCCAGCAGTTGGACAGGGGGCGACGAAAAACTGTTTTTT. It encodes CASSWTGGDEKLFF.

The table lists this clone with a few counts. The chain is built from TRBV5-4 and TRBJ2-1, with TRBD2 matching 12 bases. V lost 2 bases to trimming and J lost 2 bases; unmatched junction nucleotides: 11. The length of the CDR3 is 19 residues. The germline V gene has CDR1 SGHNT and CDR2 YYREEE (reference sequence). CDR3 nucleotides: TGTGCCAGCAGCTTTGTCGCTAGCGGGAGGGCGACTGCCTACAATGAGCAGTTCTTC. This translates into CASSFVASGRATAYNEQFF.

On this clone: Other DNA sequences in this specimen translate into the identical CDR3. This chain uses TRBV18 with TRBJ2-5; D gene uncertain. The CDR3 length is 13 residues. V was cut by 3 bases and J by 2 bases, with 7 bases left in between. CDR1 is KGHSH and CDR2 is LQKENI in the germline V gene. CDR3 coding DNA: TGTGCCAGCTCACCCCAAACACAAGAGACCCAGTACTTC. This gives the protein CASSPQTQETQYF.

This clone has only a few counts. The rearrangement links TRBV18 to TRBJ2-1, with D tentatively TRBD2 (7 bases). V was clipped by 3 bases and J by 8 bases, with 14 bases between them. CDR1 is KGHSH and CDR2 is LQKENI in the germline V gene. This CDR3 region has 14 residues. The CDR3 bases are TGTGCCAGCTCACCGATTTCGGGGGGCGATGAGCAGTTCTTC. It translates to CASSPISGGDEQFF.

The chain joins TRBV6-1 to TRBJ2-7; 10 bases agree with TRBD2. Germline CDR1 reads MNHNS; CDR2 reads SASEGT. Losses at the gene ends were 4 bases for V and 5 bases for J; bases not matched to a gene: 14. The CDR3 totals 17 residues. CDR3 sequence: CASSVSLAGASNNEQYF. The CDR3 coding sequence is TGTGCCAGCAGTGTATCCCTAGCGGGAGCCAGTAACAACGAGCAGTACTTC.

The chain has TRBV4-2 and TRBJ2-5; 7 nucleotides agree with TRBD2. The germline V gene encodes CDR1 LGHNA and CDR2 YNFKEQ. CDR3 length: 18 residues. Trimming removed 2 bases from V and 2 bases from J; junction bases left unmatched: 14. The CDR3 nucleotides read TGTGCCAGCAGCCAACGCCCGTTCGCTTCGGGAGGACAAGAGACCCAGTACTTC. Its translation is CASSQRPFASGGQETQYF.

This clone was picked up a small number of times. J is TRBJ2-7 and V is TRBV5-1; weak D call: TRBD2 (6 bases). The V gene lost 4 bases and the J gene lost 4 bases, with 9 bases spanning the gap. The CDR3 has 12 amino acids. Germline CDR1 reads SGHRS; CDR2 reads YFSETQ. The DNA of the CDR3 is TGCGCCAGCAGCCGGGACTTGTACGAGCAGTACTTC. Its translation: CASSRDLYEQYF.

This chain connects TRBV14 to TRBJ2-7, with TRBD1 matching over 7 bases. Germline assignment: CDR1 SGHDN and CDR2 FVKESK. The CDR3 is 14 residues long. The ends lost 4 bases at V and 3 bases at J; junction bases unmatched: 6. CDR3 in amino acids: CASSPRQGFYEQYF. Written as DNA, the CDR3 is TGTGCCAGCAGCCCCCGACAGGGCTTCTACGAGCAGTACTTC.

This clone has just a few counts. This chain connects TRBV19 to TRBJ1-5; 9 bases fit TRBD1. In germline, CDR1 is LNHDA, CDR2 SQIVND (reference sequence). V lost 8 bases and J lost 9; bases outside the gene matches: 2. There are 11 residues in the CDR3. In DNA, the CDR3 is TGTGCCAGTGGGACAGGGTTGCCCCAGCATTTT. Translation gives CASGTGLPQHF.

This clone appeared a few times. J is TRBJ2-4 and V is TRBV9; D is perhaps TRBD2 (7 bases). The CDR3 extends over 14 amino acids. Germline CDR1 and CDR2: SGDLS and YYNGEE. Deletions cut 4 bases from V and 7 bases from J, with 15 bases between. CDR3 coding DNA: TGTGCCAGCAGCCCCGGGGGGCTGGTGAACATTCAGTACTTC. This encodes CASSPGGLVNIQYF. The whole variable domain, filled in from reference TRBV9 and TRBJ2-4, reads DSGVTQTPKHLITATGQRVTLRCSPRSGDLSVYWYQQSLDQGLQFLIQYYNGEERAKGNILERFSAQQFPDLHSELNLSSLELGDSALYFCASSPGGLVNIQYFGAGTRLSVL.

This clone was detected only a few times. The chain is built from TRBV30 and TRBJ2-1, with 9 bases aligning to TRBD2. The CDR3 sequence is 14 residues long. V shed 2 bases and J 4 bases; nucleotides not matched to a gene: 3. Germline CDR1 reads GTSNPN; CDR2 reads SVGIG (reference sequence). CDR3 amino acids: CAWSLAGRYNEQFF. The CDR3 DNA sequence: TGTGCCTGGAGTCTAGCGGGACGATACAATGAGCAGTTCTTC.